The 14 T cell receptor beta chains in this list originate from one sample, sequenced in a study of Graves' ophthalmopathy and Graves' hyperthyroidism. From RNA, the CDR3 regions of TCR beta chains were amplified and sequenced. Investigators did first-round RT-PCR with HTBI primers, then second-round multiplex PCR. Via MiXCR, TCRdb re-called the multiplex PCR reads, giving one row per CDR3 protein. The table lists under 250,000 distinct CDR3 sequences, roughly a fifth of them singletons, with roughly 45% in the top ten. Sequenced sample: peripheral blood. Every receptor here comes from a woman between 50 and 59 years old with Graves' ophthalmopathy.

This clonotype occurred many times. The rearrangement links TRBV28 to TRBJ1-2; D gene ambiguous. The CDR3 spans 13 residues. Trimming shortened V by 7 bases and J by 7 bases, and 16 bases separated the two germline ends. Per the germline V gene, CDR1 is MDHEN and CDR2 is SYDVKM. In DNA form, the CDR3 reads TGTGCCAGCATCGAATCCGGAGGCTCTGGCTACACCTTC. Translating it yields CASIESGGSGYTF.

Notes on this clonotype: One junction end disagrees with the germline gene, perhaps due to a read error. The chain joins TRBV27 to TRBJ2-7; D gene unclear. Per the germline V gene, CDR1 is MNHEY and CDR2 is SMNVEV (reference sequence). The CDR3 runs to 10 residues. The CDR3 spells CASGLGEQSF. The CDR3 coding sequence is TGTGCCAGCGGTTTAGGCGAGCAGTCCTTC.

Many counts were recorded for this clonotype. V usage is TRBV27 and J usage is TRBJ2-7; D not resolved. Per germline, CDR1 MNHEY and CDR2 SMNVEV (reference sequence). This CDR3 region has 15 residues. Trimming shortened V by 5 bases and J by 3 bases, and 17 bases separated the two germline ends. CDR3 in amino acids: CASSPPPGMGYEQYF. The DNA of the CDR3 is TGTGCCAGCAGTCCCCCCCCTGGTATGGGCTACGAGCAGTACTTC.

The rearrangement joins TRBV20-1 to TRBJ1-2, with 8 bases fitting TRBD1. The CDR3 covers 12 residues. The J segment lost 3 bases and the V segment lost 5 bases, leaving 2 bases of the junction unmatched. Per germline, CDR1 DFQATT and CDR2 SNEGSKA (reference sequence). The CDR3, as DNA: TGCAGTGCTGGGACAGGAGACTATGGCTACACCTTC. It codes for CSAGTGDYGYTF.

This sequence joins TRBV6-1 and TRBJ1-1; D perhaps matches TRBD1 (5 bases). CDR1 and CDR2 (germline): MNHNS, SASEGT. The CDR3 contains 15 residues. V was shortened by 4 bases and J by 1 base, with 13 bases between the two germline ends. The CDR3 region is CASSGTGRTNTEAFF. The CDR3 DNA is TGTGCCAGCAGTGGAACGGGACGCACGAACACTGAAGCTTTCTTT.

Many counts were recorded for this clonotype. The junction departs from germline at one end; a sequencing error may be responsible. The chain has TRBV6-5 and TRBJ2-5, with D perhaps given as TRBD1 or TRBD2 (5 bases each). This CDR3 spans 15 amino acids. The V gene's germline CDR1 is MNHEY and CDR2 SVGAGI. CDR3 loop: CASRPPGRPQEAQYF. CDR3 DNA: TGTGCCAGCAGACCCCCGGGACGACCCCAAGAGGCCCAGTACTTC.

The V call is TRBV7-9, the J call TRBJ2-5; 7 positions match TRBD1. Germline CDR1 SEHNR, CDR2 FQNEAQ (reference sequence). The trim removed 5 bases at V and 4 bases at J, leaving 7 bases unmatched. The CDR3 sequence is 14 residues long. Written as DNA, the CDR3 is TGTGCCAGCAGCCGGGACAGAGCAGCAGAGACCCAGTACTTC. Amino acid sequence: CASSRDRAAETQYF.

This clonotype was observed at least ten times. The chain carries TRBV5-6 and TRBJ2-7; 7 positions agree with TRBD1. J was trimmed by 3 bases and V by 3 bases; bases with no gene match: 9. Per germline, CDR1 SGHDT and CDR2 YYEEEE. The CDR3 contains 15 residues. The CDR3 sequence: CASSSPGQTDYEQYF. The CDR3 DNA is TGTGCCAGCAGCTCTCCGGGACAGACAGACTACGAGCAGTACTTC.

In its sample, this clonotype was seen many times. This chain links TRBV10-3 with TRBJ2-6, with D possibly matching TRBD1 (8 bases). This CDR3 comprises 17 residues. Germline CDR1 reads ENHRY; CDR2 reads SYGVKD. Trimming removed 5 bases from V and 1 base from J, with 15 bases in between. The CDR3 nucleotides are TGTGCCATCAGTAACAGGGGGGGTGAGTCTGGGGCCAACGTCCTGACTTTC. Amino acids: CAISNRGGESGANVLTF.

This clonotype was counted only a few times. The chain couples TRBV28 to TRBJ1-5, with D unclear. The ends were cut back, 6 bases at V and 3 bases at J, with 18 bases in the middle. This CDR3 is built from 16 residues. Germline V lookup: CDR1 MDHEN, CDR2 SYDVKM. CDR3 amino acids: CASSPSGQTNNQPQHF. The CDR3 DNA is TGTGCCAGCAGCCCGAGTGGGCAGACAAACAATCAGCCCCAGCATTTT.

This clonotype was observed a handful of times. The chain carries TRBV7-8 and TRBJ2-2; no firm D call. Trimming stripped 4 bases from V and 0 bases from J, with 9 bases between. The CDR3 covers 15 residues. Looked up from germline, CDR1 is SGHVS and CDR2 is FQNEAQ. The CDR3 protein is CASSSDGTNTGELFF. DNA of the CDR3: TGTGCCAGCAGCTCGGACGGCACGAACACCGGGGAGCTGTTTTTT.

This clonotype came up many times. The chain has TRBV20-1 and TRBJ1-5, with D possibly TRBD1 on 5 matching bases. Trimming left V 3 bases short and J 2 bases short, with 20 bases between. Per germline, CDR1 DFQATT and CDR2 SNEGSKA (reference sequence). CDR3 length: 17 residues. DNA of the CDR3: TGCAGTGCTAGTCTCCAAACGTATGGGGGGGGCAATCAGCCCCAGCATTTT. Protein sequence: CSASLQTYGGGNQPQHF.

This chain connects TRBV10-3 to TRBJ2-5; TRBD2 is a possible D gene (6 bases). V was trimmed by 8 bases and J by 0 bases, leaving 10 bases between them. The CDR3 totals 13 residues. Germline loops: CDR1 ENHRY, CDR2 SYGVKD. The CDR3 sequence is CAIGREYQETQYF. The CDR3 bases are TGTGCCATCGGACGGGAGTACCAAGAGACCCAGTACTTC.

The rearrangement joins TRBV19 to TRBJ2-2; 9 bases fit TRBD1. J gave up 1 base and V 5 bases, and 11 bases lay outside the gene matches. The germline V gene encodes CDR1 LNHDA and CDR2 SQIVND (reference sequence). This CDR3 contains 18 residues. The CDR3, as DNA: TGTGCCAGTAGTGCCGGGACAGGGTGGGTTGGGAACACCGGGGAGCTGTTTTTT. It encodes CASSAGTGWVGNTGELFF. The full variable domain, in which reference TRBV19 and TRBJ2-2 provide the parts outside the CDR3, is DGGITQSPKYLFRKEGQNVTLSCEQNLNHDAMYWYRQDPGQGLRLIYYSQIVNDFQKGDIAEGYSVSREKKESFPLTVTSAQKNPTAFYLCASSAGTGWVGNTGELFFGEGSRLTVL.